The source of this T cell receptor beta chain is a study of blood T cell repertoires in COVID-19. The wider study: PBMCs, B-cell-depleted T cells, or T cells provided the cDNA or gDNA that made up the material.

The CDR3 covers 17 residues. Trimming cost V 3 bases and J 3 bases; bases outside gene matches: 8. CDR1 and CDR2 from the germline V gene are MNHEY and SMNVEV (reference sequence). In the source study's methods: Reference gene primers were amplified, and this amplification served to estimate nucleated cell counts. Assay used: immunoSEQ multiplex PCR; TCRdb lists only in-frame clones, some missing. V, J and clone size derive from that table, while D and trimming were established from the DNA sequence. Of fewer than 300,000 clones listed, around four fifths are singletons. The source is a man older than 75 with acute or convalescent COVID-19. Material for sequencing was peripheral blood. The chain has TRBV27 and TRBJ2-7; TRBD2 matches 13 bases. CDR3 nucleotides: TGTGCCAGCAGTTTGGGACTGACTAGCGGGGGGTTCTACGAGCAGTACTTC. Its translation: CASSLGLTSGGFYEQYF.